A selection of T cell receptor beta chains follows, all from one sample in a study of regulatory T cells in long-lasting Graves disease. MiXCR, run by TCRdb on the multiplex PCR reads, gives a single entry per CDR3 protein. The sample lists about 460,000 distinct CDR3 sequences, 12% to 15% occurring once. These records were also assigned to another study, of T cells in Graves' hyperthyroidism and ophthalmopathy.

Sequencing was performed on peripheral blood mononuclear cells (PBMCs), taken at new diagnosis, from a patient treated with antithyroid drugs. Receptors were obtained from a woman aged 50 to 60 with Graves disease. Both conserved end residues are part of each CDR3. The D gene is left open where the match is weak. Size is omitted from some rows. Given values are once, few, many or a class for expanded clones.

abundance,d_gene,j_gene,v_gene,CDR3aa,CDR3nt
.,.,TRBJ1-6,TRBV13,CASSLGGRASPLHF,TGTGCCAGCAGCTTAGGAGGCAGGGCCTCACCCCTCCACTTT
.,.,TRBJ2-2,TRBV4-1,CASSQDRDRADTGELFF,TGCGCCAGCAGCCAAGATCGGGATCGGGCGGACACCGGGGAGCTGTTTTTT
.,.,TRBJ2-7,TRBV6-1,CASRITSRSSYEQYF,TGTGCCAGCAGGATTACTAGCAGGAGCTCCTACGAGCAGTACTTC
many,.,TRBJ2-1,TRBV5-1,CASSFTPADYNEQFF,TGCGCCAGCAGCTTTACCCCGGCGGATTACAATGAGCAGTTCTTC
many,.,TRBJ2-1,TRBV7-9,CASSFTIAAYNEQFF,TGTGCCAGCAGCTTTACTATAGCGGCGTACAATGAGCAGTTCTTC
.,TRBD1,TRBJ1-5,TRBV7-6,CASSLVYLARRRGQGISSNQPQHF,TGTGCCAGCAGCTTAGTCTATCTGGCAAGGAGGCGGGGACAGGGCATATCTAGCAATCAGCCCCAGCATTTT
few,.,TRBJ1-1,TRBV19,CASSSPRAGVEAFF,TGTGCCAGTAGTAGCCCGAGGGCAGGAGTTGAAGCTTTCTTT
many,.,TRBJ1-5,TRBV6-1,CASSSNRVGNQPQHF,TGTGCCAGCAGTAGCAACAGGGTTGGCAATCAGCCCCAGCATTTT
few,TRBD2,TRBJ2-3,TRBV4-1,CASSQDTAGVGTDTQYF,TGCGCCAGCAGCCAAGATACCGCGGGAGTGGGCACAGATACGCAGTATTTT
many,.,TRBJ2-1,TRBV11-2,CASSLVSDEQFF,TGTGCCAGCAGCTTAGTTAGCGATGAGCAGTTCTTC
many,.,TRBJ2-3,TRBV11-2,CASSGPSGTSTDTQYF,TGTGCCAGCAGCGGCCCATCCGGGACTAGCACAGATACGCAGTATTTT
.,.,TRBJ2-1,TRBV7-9,CASMTGDYNEQFF,TGCGCCAGCATGACAGGCGATTACAATGAGCAGTTCTTC
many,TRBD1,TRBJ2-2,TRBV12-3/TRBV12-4,CASSFLGQGAGELFF,TGTGCCAGCAGTTTTCTGGGACAGGGGGCCGGGGAGCTGTTTTTT
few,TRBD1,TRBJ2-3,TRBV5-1,CASSLGTGGVSTQYF,TGCGCCAGCAGCTTAGGGACAGGGGGCGTTAGTACGCAGTATTTT
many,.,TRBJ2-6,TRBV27,CASSWKSWGANVLTF,TGTGCCAGCAGTTGGAAATCATGGGGGGCCAACGTCCTGACTTTC
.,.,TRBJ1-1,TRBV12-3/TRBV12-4,CASSLSRGAPNTEAFF,TGTGCCAGCAGTTTATCTAGGGGCGCGCCGAACACTGAAGCTTTCTTT
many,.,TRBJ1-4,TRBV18,CASSTVATNEKLFF,TGTGCCAGCTCTACGGTTGCAACTAATGAAAAACTGTTTTTT